Shown below are 2 T cell receptor beta chains from a single sample sequenced in a study of T cell responses to AZD1222 COVID-19 vaccine. Assay: immunoSEQ multiplex PCR; the TCRdb copy retains only in-frame clones and omits some. This sample has just under 85,000 clones, with roughly nine tenths found just once. Sequencing used peripheral blood, obtained on day 0 of AZD1222 vaccination. The receptors come from an adult in good health.

The V and J genes are TRBV7-2 and TRBJ1-6; D is uncertain. Germline V CDR1 and CDR2: SGHTA, FQGNSA. Between the trimmed V and J ends, which lost 8 bases and 1 base, there was a span of 9 bases. The CDR3 extends over 14 amino acids. CDR3 nucleotides: TGTGCCAGCCGCGCGGGATCCTATAATTCACCCCTCCACTTT. This codes for CASRAGSYNSPLHF.

The chain employs TRBV6-1 and TRBJ1-2; possibly TRBD1 for D (6 bases). This CDR3 comprises 14 residues. V lost 1 base and J 8 bases, leaving 14 bases between the germline ends. Germline loops: CDR1 MNHNS, CDR2 SASEGT. CDR3 coding DNA: TGTGCCAGCAGTGAAGGGGGGACAACAAGGGGCTACACCTTC. Amino acid sequence: CASSEGGTTRGYTF.